The TCR beta chain under discussion was sequenced for a study of blood T cells in healthy people across ages. Study-level results: What prevented conclusive comparison of naive and antigen-experienced cells was that PBMCs were unsorted. Getting older went along with TCR beta diversity per million T cells dropping roughly linearly. When set beside aged donors, long-lived donors presented more naive CD4+ cells and higher diversity.

The ends lost 2 bases at V and 5 bases at J; junction bases unmatched: 8. CDR3 size: 16 residues. Per germline, CDR1 MNHNY and CDR2 SVGAGI (reference sequence). It was with a sample-barcoded 5' primer and a J-beta primer mix that a second PCR of roughly 7 to 12 cycles was run. MiXCR was run by TCRdb on the 5' RACE reads, yielding one entry per CDR3 protein. Here the sample spans over 1,500,000 distinct CDR3 sequences, approximately 39% being singletons. In regard to this clonotype: Its target is unknown.

The rearrangement links TRBV6-6 to TRBJ2-7, with TRBD1 matching over 11 bases. The sequenced material came from blood. This sequence originates from a human donor in good health. CDR3 protein: CASSYNRGTGGDEQYF. The CDR3 coding sequence is TGTGCCAGCAGTTACAACAGGGGGACAGGGGGGGACGAGCAGTACTTC.